This entry lists 23 T cell receptor beta chains sequenced from one sample in a study of glioma-infiltrating T cells. Using RNA template, CDR3s of TCR alpha and beta were amplified with iRepertoire arm-PCR. TCRdb independently ran MiXCR on the multiplex PCR reads; one entry per CDR3 protein. Altogether 400,000 or so distinct CDR3 sequences are present, roughly 41% being singletons, with the ten largest covering around 12%. Input material: glioma tissue, nonneoplastic brain tissue, or PBMCs (not recorded which). These receptors were taken from a human donor with low-grade glioma or glioblastoma, undergoing nonglioma brain surgery, or in good health (not recorded which).

This chain connects TRBV27 to TRBJ2-1, with a weak D call TRBD2 (6 bases). This CDR3 is built from 16 residues. Germline loops: CDR1 MNHEY, CDR2 SMNVEV (reference sequence). Trimming cost V 2 bases and J 0 bases, with 11 bases left between them. The CDR3 is CASSLEGLSSYNEQFF. The CDR3 DNA follows: TGTGCCAGCAGTTTAGAGGGACTCAGCTCCTACAATGAGCAGTTCTTC.

V and J are TRBV5-4 and TRBJ2-3; D ambiguous. Per the germline V gene, CDR1 is SGHNT and CDR2 is YYREEE (reference sequence). This CDR3 is built from 14 residues. V lost 2 bases and J 0 bases, leaving 7 bases between the germline ends. The CDR3 DNA reads TGTGCCAGCAGCTTATGGGAAAGCACAGATACGCAGTATTTT. Protein sequence: CASSLWESTDTQYF.

V usage is TRBV5-1 and J usage is TRBJ2-1, with D perhaps given as TRBD1 or TRBD2 (5 bases each). This CDR3 is 15 amino acids long. CDR1 is SGHRS and CDR2 is YFSETQ in the germline V gene. V lost 3 bases, J lost 4 bases, and 14 bases lay in between. In DNA form, the CDR3 reads TGCGCCAGCAGCTACGACCTTGGGGGATACAATGAGCAGTTCTTC. This encodes CASSYDLGGYNEQFF.

As for this clonotype: A much larger clone differs from this one at a single base, so this may be a read error. The V gene is TRBV28, the J gene TRBJ1-5, with a tentative D call TRBD1 (5 bases). The CDR3 runs to 12 residues. Germline V gives CDR1 MDHEN, CDR2 SYDVKM. CDR3 nucleotides: TGTGCCAGCAGTTTAAGCAGACAGCCCCATCATTTT. Translation gives CASSLSRQPHHF.

In its sample, this clonotype was seen a few times. The chain joins TRBV6-1 to TRBJ2-5; D gene unclear. This CDR3 contains 11 residues. Germline V CDR1 and CDR2: MNHNS, SASEGT. Trimming shortened V by 7 bases and J by 2 bases, and 5 bases separated the two germline ends. This chain's CDR3 is CASTFQETQYF. The CDR3 DNA is TGTGCCAGCACCTTTCAAGAGACCCAGTACTTC.

This clonotype turned up a few times. This chain joins TRBV7-2 and TRBJ1-2, with unresolved D. The CDR3 is made up of 15 amino acids. V shed 1 base and J shed 2 bases, with 11 bases lying between them. CDR1 SGHTA and CDR2 FQGNSA come from the germline V gene. The CDR3 loop is CASSLGALGNYGYTF. In DNA form, the CDR3 reads TGTGCCAGCAGCTTAGGGGCCTTGGGGAACTATGGCTACACCTTC.

This clonotype appeared a few times. V gene TRBV11-2 combines with J gene TRBJ1-4; tentative D call: TRBD1 (6 bases). This CDR3 contains 13 residues. Germline V CDR1 and CDR2: SGHAT, FQNNGV. V gave up 5 bases and J gave up 9 bases, with 13 bases separating them. The CDR3 is CASSPGGAQKLFF. The DNA for the CDR3 is TGTGCCAGCAGCCCCGGGGGGGCCCAAAAACTGTTTTTT.

The J gene is TRBJ2-2, the V gene TRBV6-2 or TRBV6-3; D is perhaps TRBD2 (7 bases). Germline assignment: CDR1 MNHEY and CDR2 SVGEGT. V was trimmed by 2 bases and J by 3 bases, leaving 10 bases between them. This CDR3 region has 15 residues. CDR3 loop: CASSYRGRDTGELFF. Here the CDR3 DNA reads TGTGCCAGCAGTTACAGGGGGAGGGACACCGGGGAGCTGTTTTTT.

The sample holds many counts of this clonotype. This rearrangement joins TRBV6-1 to TRBJ2-7; 7 nucleotides agree with TRBD2. The V and J ends lost 2 bases and 1 base, in that order; junction bases with no gene match: 5. Per the germline V gene, CDR1 is MNHNS and CDR2 is SASEGT. The CDR3 is made up of 15 amino acids. CDR3 coding DNA: TGTGCCAGCAGTGAAAAGCGGGATCCTTCCTACGAGCAGTACTTC. Amino acids: CASSEKRDPSYEQYF.

This clonotype was observed a handful of times. This chain links TRBV20-1 with TRBJ2-7; D might be TRBD2 (7 bases). CDR1 and CDR2 from the germline V gene are DFQATT and SNEGSKA (reference sequence). This CDR3 is 15 amino acids long. V was clipped by 3 bases and J by 2 bases, with 17 bases between them. The CDR3 DNA sequence: TGCAGTGCTAGGCGGGGGCTAGCGGAGGCCTACGAGCAGTACTTC. Protein product: CSARRGLAEAYEQYF.

V gene TRBV4-1 combines with J gene TRBJ2-3; TRBD2 matches 9 bases. Per the germline V gene, CDR1 is MGHRA and CDR2 is YSYEKL. The CDR3 totals 18 residues. Trimming took 0 bases from V and 0 from J; bases not matched to a gene: 7. The CDR3 is CASSQDPRLAESTDTQYF. As DNA, the CDR3 is TGCGCCAGCAGCCAAGATCCTCGACTAGCGGAGAGCACAGATACGCAGTATTTT.

This clonotype was detected only once. This may stem from a read error, because a much larger clone lies one nucleotide away. This CDR3 reads CAGSVDRSRSSYEQYF. Written as DNA, the CDR3 is TGTGCCGGCAGTGTCGACAGGTCGAGGAGCTCCTACGAGCAGTACTTC. This sequence joins TRBV6-1 and TRBJ2-7, with a possible D match to TRBD1 (6 bases). CDR3 length: 16 amino acids. CDR1 and CDR2 from the germline V gene are MNHNS and SASEGT.

This clonotype appeared a few times. The J gene is TRBJ2-7, the V gene TRBV20-1; TRBD2 aligns across 10 bases. Germline trimming cut 5 bases from V and 2 bases from J; bases unmatched to any gene: 6. From germline, CDR1 is DFQATT and CDR2 SNEGSKA (reference sequence). The CDR3 length is 14 residues. The CDR3 nucleotides are TGCAGTGCTTTAGCGGGAGGTACGCCCTACGAGCAGTACTTC. This translates into CSALAGGTPYEQYF.

This chain connects TRBV4-1 to TRBJ2-7; 7 nucleotides line up with TRBD1. From germline, CDR1 is MGHRA and CDR2 YSYEKL. The CDR3 contains 15 residues. J lost 2 bases, V lost 1 base, and 5 bases had no gene match. The CDR3, as DNA: TGCGCCAGCAGCCAAGTAGTTCAGGGGGCCTACGAGCAGTACTTC. Translated, it gives CASSQVVQGAYEQYF.

CDR3 residues: CASSSVAGQGYNEQFF. CDR3 nucleotide sequence: TGCGCCAGCAGCTCGGTGGCGGGACAGGGGTACAATGAGCAGTTCTTC. The chain links TRBV5-1 to TRBJ2-1, with TRBD1 matching over 10 bases. The V and J ends lost 3 bases and 4 bases, in that order; junction bases with no gene match: 7. The CDR3 contains 16 residues. Germline lookup yields CDR1 SGHRS and CDR2 YFSETQ. The full variable domain, in which reference TRBV5-1 and TRBJ2-1 provide the parts outside the CDR3, is KAGVTQTPRYLIKTRGQQVTLSCSPISGHRSVSWYQQTPGQGLQFLFEYFSETQRNKGNFPGRFSGRQFSNSRSEMNVSTLELGDSALYLCASSSVAGQGYNEQFFGPGTRLTVL.

This clonotype was seen a handful of times. The CDR3 DNA follows: TGTGCCAGCAGTTACCGGGGGGGCAGTAATGAAAAACTGTTTTTT. Translating gives CASSYRGGSNEKLFF. V is TRBV6-6 and J is TRBJ1-4, with D maybe TRBD1 (6 bases). This CDR3 is 15 amino acids long. Germline loops: CDR1 MNHNY, CDR2 SVGAGI (reference sequence). V lost 2 bases, J lost 4 bases, and 11 bases lay in between.

This clonotype was recorded a few times. This chain joins TRBV7-2 and TRBJ2-2; the D is unclear. Germline lookup yields CDR1 SGHTA and CDR2 FQGNSA. CDR3 length: 14 amino acids. V lost 1 base and J lost 4, with 7 bases in between. The CDR3 DNA sequence: TGTGCCAGCAGCTTAGTCGCTCGCACCGGGGAGCTGTTTTTT. Its protein is CASSLVARTGELFF.

The chain links TRBV4-1 to TRBJ2-1; possibly TRBD1 or TRBD2 for D (5 bases each). Germline V gene lookup returns CDR1 MGHRA and CDR2 YSYEKL. The length of the CDR3 is 15 residues. The V end was cut by 0 bases, the J end by 0 bases, with 6 bases between. The CDR3 spells CASSQEGTSYNEQFF. CDR3 bases: TGCGCCAGCAGCCAAGAGGGGACCTCCTACAATGAGCAGTTCTTC.

Concerning this clonotype itself: A clone one base away is much larger, so this may be a read error. This chain joins TRBV6-2 or TRBV6-3 and TRBJ1-1; D might be TRBD1 (6 bases). The CDR3 has 18 amino acids. Deletions cut 6 bases from V and 1 base from J, with 24 bases between. Germline V gives CDR1 MNHEY, CDR2 SVGEGT. The CDR3 bases are TGTGCCAGCAGCCCCCGGGGGGCCCCACTCCAAGCGAACACTGAAGCTTTCTTT. Its translation is CASSPRGAPLQANTEAFF.

As regards this clonotype: This could be a read error, since a much larger clone is one nucleotide away. This chain uses TRBV18 with TRBJ1-1, with D uncertain. Trimming pared 5 bases from V and 1 base from J, leaving 8 bases between. Germline V gene lookup returns CDR1 KGHSH and CDR2 LQKENI. This CDR3 contains 13 residues. The CDR3 DNA reads as TGTGCCAGCTCAAAACAGACGAACACTGAAGCTTTCTTT. Translating it yields CASSKQTNTEAFF.

The J gene is TRBJ2-1, the V gene TRBV29-1, with D possibly TRBD1 on 6 matching bases. CDR1 is SQVTM and CDR2 is ANQGSEA in the germline V gene. The V and J ends lost 6 bases and 1 base respectively, with 16 bases between them. The CDR3 is made up of 15 amino acids. The CDR3 coding sequence is TGCAGCGTGAACCCGCTACAGGGTTCCTACAATGAGCAGTTCTTC. Amino acid sequence: CSVNPLQGSYNEQFF.

The V call is TRBV28, the J call TRBJ2-7; 10 bases match TRBD2. This CDR3 has 16 amino acids. Germline CDR1 MDHEN, CDR2 SYDVKM. V was clipped by 1 base and J by 1 base; unmatched bases: 4. CDR3 amino acids: CASSLSLAGVSYEQYF. CDR3 nucleotides: TGTGCCAGCAGTTTATCGCTAGCGGGAGTTTCCTACGAGCAGTACTTC.

There are a few counts of this clonotype. V gene TRBV20-1 combines with J gene TRBJ2-7, with 7 bases aligning to TRBD1. The V gene end was trimmed by 0 bases and the J gene end by 7 bases; junction bases not matched to a gene: 12. The CDR3 is 15 amino acids. The germline V gene encodes CDR1 DFQATT and CDR2 SNEGSKA (reference sequence). The CDR3 is CSARDLREQGQEQYF. DNA of the CDR3: TGCAGTGCTAGAGATCTACGTGAACAGGGGCAAGAGCAGTACTTC.